The 19 T cell receptor beta chains presented below share a single source sample, sequenced in a study of Graves' ophthalmopathy and Graves' hyperthyroidism. Beta-chain TCR CDR3 regions were amplified from RNA transcripts. First-round RT-PCR with HTBI primers preceded a second-round multiplex PCR. TCRdb reprocessed the multiplex PCR reads with MiXCR, giving one entry per CDR3 protein. Altogether roughly 420,000 distinct CDR3 sequences are present, about 21% being singletons, with the ten largest covering approximately 3.2%. The sequenced material came from peripheral blood. These receptors were collected from a woman between 18 and 29 years old with stable Graves' hyperthyroidism.

In its sample, this clonotype was seen a few times. This chain joins TRBV5-1 and TRBJ2-5, with 12 bases that match TRBD2. The germline V gene has CDR1 SGHRS and CDR2 YFSETQ. The CDR3 has 16 amino acids. The V segment lost 0 bases and the J segment 7 bases; nucleotides outside the gene matches: 7. The CDR3 nucleotides read TGCGCCAGCAGCTTGGAGTCTAGCGGGAGGGCGGGGACCCAGTACTTC. This translates into CASSLESSGRAGTQYF.

The chain is built from TRBV6-1 and TRBJ2-1; 8 bases line up with TRBD2. This CDR3 has 14 residues. In germline, CDR1 is MNHNS, CDR2 SASEGT. V dropped 8 bases and J dropped 2; count of bases not matched to a gene: 5. The CDR3 spells CASGSGGAYNEQFF. The CDR3 nucleotides are TGTGCCAGCGGAAGCGGGGGAGCCTACAATGAGCAGTTCTTC.

On this clonotype itself: One end of the junction does not line up with germline, which may come from a read error. The rearrangement uses TRBV12-3 or TRBV12-4 and TRBJ1-1; D ambiguous. The CDR3 is 14 residues long. CDR3 sequence: CASSSGIVNTDAFF. In DNA, the CDR3 is TGTGCCAGCAGTTCCGGGATAGTGAACACTGATGCTTTCTTT.

This clonotype has at least ten counts. The V gene is TRBV10-3, the J gene TRBJ1-2, with D possibly being TRBD1 (6 bases). The germline gives CDR1 ENHRY, CDR2 SYGVKD. This CDR3 spans 14 amino acids. Trimming took 10 bases from V and 1 from J, leaving 16 bases between them. Written as DNA, the CDR3 is TGTGCCACAGTCGCGGACAGCGTTAACTATGGCTACACCTTC. This translates into CATVADSVNYGYTF.

This clonotype was seen ten or more times. The chain is built from TRBV20-1 and TRBJ2-7, with D maybe TRBD1 (7 bases). CDR1 is DFQATT, CDR2 SNEGSKA, per germline (reference sequence). This CDR3 region has 13 residues. V lost 8 bases and J lost 0, with 14 bases in between. The CDR3 nucleotides are TGCAGTACCCCGCGGGACAGCTCCTACGAGCAGTACTTC. The encoded protein is CSTPRDSSYEQYF.

This clonotype was observed a few times. CDR3 protein: CSAGDLLETQYF. CDR3 nucleotides: TGCAGTGCAGGAGACCTTCTGGAGACCCAGTACTTC. The chain links TRBV20-1 to TRBJ2-5; D not certain. The CDR3 has 12 residues. Germline V gene lookup returns CDR1 DFQATT and CDR2 SNEGSKA (reference sequence). The V gene lost 6 bases and the J gene lost 5 bases, with 13 bases spanning the gap.

This clonotype was observed at least ten times. The J gene is TRBJ1-5, the V gene TRBV6-1; D is possibly TRBD1 (5 bases). Germline V gene sequence: CDR1 MNHNS, CDR2 SASEGT. The CDR3 sequence is 16 residues long. The V gene lost 8 bases and the J gene lost 1 base, with 18 bases spanning the gap. DNA of the CDR3: TGTGCCAGCCGGGATCGGGGGATAGAGAGCAATCAGCCCCAGCATTTT. Protein sequence: CASRDRGIESNQPQHF.

This clonotype showed up many times. The rearrangement uses TRBV15 and TRBJ2-3; D is ambiguous. Germline CDR1 LNHNV, CDR2 YYDKDF (reference sequence). V lost 0 bases, J lost 8 bases, and 12 bases lay in between. This CDR3 has 14 amino acids. In DNA form, the CDR3 reads TGTGCCACCAGCAGAGATCTCACAGCTACTACGCAGTATTTT. It is translated as CATSRDLTATTQYF.

The chain recombines TRBV6-1 with TRBJ2-7; D uncertain. CDR3 length: 16 residues. Looked up from germline, CDR1 is MNHNS and CDR2 is SASEGT. Trimming shortened V by 4 bases and J by 4 bases, and 20 bases separated the two germline ends. CDR3 nucleotides: TGTGCCAGCAGTGGGCCCTCCGAACGAGGACCGTACGAGCAGTACTTC. Amino acid sequence: CASSGPSERGPYEQYF.

This clonotype appeared many times. The chain links TRBV19 to TRBJ1-1; D is uncertain. Trimming removed 1 base from V and 1 base from J, with 7 bases in between. CDR1 and CDR2 from the germline V gene are LNHDA and SQIVND (reference sequence). This CDR3 is 14 amino acids long. The DNA of the CDR3 is TGTGCCAGTAGTATAGGGCAAACGAACACTGAAGCTTTCTTT. Translation: CASSIGQTNTEAFF.

A word on this clonotype: This may stem from a read error, because a much larger clone lies one nucleotide away. The chain has TRBV30 and TRBJ2-7; either TRBD1 or TRBD2 may supply D (5 bases each). The CDR3 has 13 residues. Germline CDR1 is GTSNPN and CDR2 is SVGIG (reference sequence). The CDR3 DNA is TGTGCCTGGAGTCCTGGGGGAACCAGCGAGCAGTGCTTC. Amino acids: CAWSPGGTSEQCF.

In this sample, this clonotype turned up many times. V and J are TRBV9 and TRBJ1-2, with a weak D call TRBD1 (6 bases). With 4 bases removed from V and 4 bases from J, the gap between germline ends came to 14 bases. CDR1 is SGDLS, CDR2 YYNGEE, per germline. CDR3 length: 14 residues. The CDR3 reads CASSTDSRIYGYTF. The CDR3 DNA reads as TGTGCCAGCAGCACGGACAGCCGGATCTATGGCTACACCTTC.

This clonotype came up many times. One end of the junction does not line up with germline, which may come from a read error. The V and J genes are TRBV24-1 and TRBJ2-7; D is perhaps TRBD1 (6 bases). Germline V gives CDR1 KGHDR, CDR2 SFDVKD. The CDR3 is made up of 15 amino acids. CDR3 protein: CATSGTGQEGYGQYF. The CDR3 DNA reads as TGTGCCACCAGTGGTACAGGGCAAGAAGGCTACGGGCAGTACTTC.

There are a few counts of this clonotype. The V and J genes are TRBV28 and TRBJ1-5; TRBD1 is a possible D gene (5 bases). From germline, CDR1 is MDHEN and CDR2 SYDVKM. The CDR3 loop spans 15 amino acids. Trimming shortened V by 2 bases and J by 1 base, and 9 bases separated the two germline ends. Here the CDR3 reads CASSLGGMSNQPQHF. CDR3 bases: TGTGCCAGCAGTTTAGGGGGGATGAGCAATCAGCCCCAGCATTTT.

This clonotype was counted at least ten times. J is TRBJ1-2 and V is TRBV6-1; D gene uncertain. Germline lookup yields CDR1 MNHNS and CDR2 SASEGT. The CDR3 consists of 15 residues. Trimming shortened V by 6 bases and J by 3 bases, and 17 bases separated the two germline ends. In nucleotides, the CDR3 is TGTGCCAGCAGCCCCAGACGGACCCAGGACTATGGCTACACCTTC. Translating it yields CASSPRRTQDYGYTF.

This chain links TRBV28 with TRBJ1-1; D is unclear. CDR1 MDHEN and CDR2 SYDVKM come from the germline V gene. The CDR3 is made up of 11 amino acids. V lost 6 bases to trimming and J lost 5 bases, with 7 bases between them. The CDR3 sequence is CASSRETEAFF. As DNA, the CDR3 is TGTGCCAGCAGCCGCGAAACTGAAGCTTTCTTT.

The V call is TRBV6-1, the J call TRBJ1-1, with a possible D match to TRBD1 (6 bases). This CDR3 region has 14 residues. CDR1 is MNHNS and CDR2 is SASEGT in the germline V gene. Trimming stripped 6 bases from V and 7 bases from J, with 18 bases between. CDR3 amino acids: CASRPGAGRSEAFF. The DNA for the CDR3 is TGTGCCAGCAGGCCGGGGGCGGGTCGGAGTGAAGCTTTCTTT.

This clonotype has a count of ten or more. DNA for the CDR3: TGTGCCAGCAGTTTTAGGGACAGTCCTATTGGCTACACCTTC. Translating it yields CASSFRDSPIGYTF. V usage is TRBV12-3 or TRBV12-4 and J usage is TRBJ1-2, with 7 positions matching TRBD1. The length of the CDR3 is 14 residues. V trimming: 3 bases; J trimming: 7 bases; junction bases outside the gene matches: 8.

The table lists this clonotype with many counts. The chain carries TRBV27 and TRBJ1-2; D is uncertain. V dropped 6 bases and J dropped 6 bases, with 8 bases sitting between them. Germline CDR1 and CDR2: MNHEY and SMNVEV (reference sequence). The CDR3 contains 11 residues. The CDR3 here is CASRLNDGYTF. The CDR3, as DNA: TGTGCCAGCAGACTAAACGATGGCTACACCTTC.